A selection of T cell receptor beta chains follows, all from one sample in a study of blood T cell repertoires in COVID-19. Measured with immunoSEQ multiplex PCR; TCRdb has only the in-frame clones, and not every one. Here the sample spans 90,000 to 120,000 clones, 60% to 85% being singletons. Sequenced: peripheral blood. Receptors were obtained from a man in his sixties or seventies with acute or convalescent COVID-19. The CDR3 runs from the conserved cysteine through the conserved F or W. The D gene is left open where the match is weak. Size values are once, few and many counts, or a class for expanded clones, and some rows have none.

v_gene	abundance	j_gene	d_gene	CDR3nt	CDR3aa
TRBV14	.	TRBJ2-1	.	TGTGCCAGCAGCCAAGATCTTGGGGGCGGGCCTCAGGGCAATGAGCAGTTCTTC	CASSQDLGGGPQGNEQFF
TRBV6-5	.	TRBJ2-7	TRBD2	TGTGCCAGCACCCCCAAGACTAGCGTTAGCGAGCAGTACTTC	CASTPKTSVSEQYF
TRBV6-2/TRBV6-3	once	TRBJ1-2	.	TGTGCCAGCAGTCCCGGGGGGGCCCGAGCTAACTATGGCTACACCTTC	CASSPGGARANYGYTF
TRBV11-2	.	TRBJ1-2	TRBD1	TGTGCCAGCAGCCCGCGGACAGGACACTATGGCTACACCTTC	CASSPRTGHYGYTF
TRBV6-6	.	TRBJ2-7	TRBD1	TGTGCCAGCAGTTTACCCGGGACAGGGACTTACGAGCAGTACTTC	CASSLPGTGTYEQYF
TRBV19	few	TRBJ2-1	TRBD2	TGTGCCAGTAGTGATCAAGCGGGGGACACCTACAATGAGCAGTTCTTC	CASSDQAGDTYNEQFF
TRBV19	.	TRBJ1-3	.	TGTGCCAGTAGCAGGGGCTCTGGAAACACCATATATTTT	CASSRGSGNTIYF
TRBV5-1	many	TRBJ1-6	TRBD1	TGCGCCAGCAGCTTGGGGTGGGGAGAGGGGGCAGATTCACCCCTCCACTTT	CASSLGWGEGADSPLHF
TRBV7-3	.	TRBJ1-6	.	TGTGCCAGCAGCAACCCAACCGAGTCACCCCTCCACTTT	CASSNPTESPLHF
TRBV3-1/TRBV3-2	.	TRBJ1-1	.	TGTGCCAGCAGCCAACGGCCGGGGGCGGGGGCTGAAGCTTTCTTT	CASSQRPGAGAEAFF
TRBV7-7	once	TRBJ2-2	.	TGTGCTAGCAGCCCCTTTGGGGCAGGGGCCGGGGAGCTGTTTTTT	CASSPFGAGAGELFF
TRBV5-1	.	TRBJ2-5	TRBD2	TGCGCCAGCAGCTCTAGCGGGGGGGCCAGTGGTCGAGAGACCCAGTACTTC	CASSSSGGASGRETQYF
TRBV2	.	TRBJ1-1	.	TGTGCCAGCAGGGAACTAAGCACTGAAGCTTTCTTT	CASRELSTEAFF
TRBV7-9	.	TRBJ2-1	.	TGTGCCAGCAGCCTAAGTAGTTGGTGGAATGAGCAGTTCTTC	CASSLSSWWNEQFF
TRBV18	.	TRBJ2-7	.	TGTGCCAGCTCACCACGTGGGTCCGGGGGATGGGAGCAGTACTTC	CASSPRGSGGWEQYF
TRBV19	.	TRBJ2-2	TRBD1	TGTGCCAGTAGCCGACAGGGGACCACCGGGGAGCTGTTTTTT	CASSRQGTTGELFF
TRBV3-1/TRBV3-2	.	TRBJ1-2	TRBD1	TGTGCCAGCGAATCTAAGGGACAGCCCTATGGCTACACCTTC	CASESKGQPYGYTF
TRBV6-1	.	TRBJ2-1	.	TGTGCCAGCAGTGAGCGGGTAGCGAGCAATGAGCAGTTCTTC	CASSERVASNEQFF
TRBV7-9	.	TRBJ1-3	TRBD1	TGTGCCAGCAGCCTTAGGGGACAGGGGATGAAAGACACCATATATTTT	CASSLRGQGMKDTIYF
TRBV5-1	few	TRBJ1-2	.	TGCGCCAGCAGGCCTCCCGCCGGGGTGGGTGGCTACACCTTC	CASRPPAGVGGYTF
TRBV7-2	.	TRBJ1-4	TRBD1	TGTGCCAGCAGCCCCGGACAGGGAATCTCTAATGAAAAACTGTTTTTT	CASSPGQGISNEKLFF
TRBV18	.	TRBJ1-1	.	TGTGCCAGCTCGGGCATGCAGAACACTGAAGCTTTCTTT	CASSGMQNTEAFF
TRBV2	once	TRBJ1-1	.	TGTGCCAGCAGTGACCGGGGCACTGAAGCTTTCTTT	CASSDRGTEAFF
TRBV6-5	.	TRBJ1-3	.	TGTGCCAGCAGTTCCACAGGGTACTCTGGAAACACCATATATTTT	CASSSTGYSGNTIYF
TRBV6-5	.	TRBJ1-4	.	TGTGCCAGCAGTACTACAGGGTATGGTGAAAAACTGTTTTTT	CASSTTGYGEKLFF
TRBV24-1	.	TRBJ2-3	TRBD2	TGTGCCACCAGTGACCCGACTAGCTTAGGCACAGATACGCAGTATTTT	CATSDPTSLGTDTQYF
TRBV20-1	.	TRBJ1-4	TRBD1	TGCAGTGCTGGTGGACAGGGCCCTGAAAAACTGTTTTTT	CSAGGQGPEKLFF
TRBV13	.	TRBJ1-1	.	TGTGCCAGCACCATCTGGGGGACATTTGCTGAAGCTTTCTTT	CASTIWGTFAEAFF
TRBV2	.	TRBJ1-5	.	TGTGCCAGCAGTGTGGGCAGGGCGGTTGGCAATCAGCCCCAGCATTTT	CASSVGRAVGNQPQHF
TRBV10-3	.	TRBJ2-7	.	TGTGCCATCAGTGAGTCAGGCGGCACCTACGAGCAGTACTTC	CAISESGGTYEQYF
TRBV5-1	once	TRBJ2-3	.	TGCGCCAGCAGCTTGGGGGACACAAACACAGATACGCAGTATTTT	CASSLGDTNTDTQYF
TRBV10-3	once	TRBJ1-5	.	TGTGCCATCAGGGCAGGCCCAGGTCAGCCCCAGCATTTT	CAIRAGPGQPQHF
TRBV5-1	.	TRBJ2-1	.	TGCGCCAGCAGCTTAACCGGCTCCTACAATGAGCAGTTCTTC	CASSLTGSYNEQFF
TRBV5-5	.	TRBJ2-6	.	TGTGCCAGCAGCTTGGCCCCTAGCTCTGGGGCCAACGTCCTGACTTTC	CASSLAPSSGANVLTF
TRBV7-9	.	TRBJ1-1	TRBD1	TGTGCCAGCAGCTCAATCGAACAGGGGCGAGGGAACACTGAAGCTTTCTTT	CASSSIEQGRGNTEAFF
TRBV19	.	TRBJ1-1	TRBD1	TGTGCCAGCAAAGAACAGGGGGGGACTGAAGCTTTCTTT	CASKEQGGTEAFF
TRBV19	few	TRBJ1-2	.	TGTGCCAGTAGTATAGATCATTTCGCGGCAGATAACTATGGCTACACCTTC	CASSIDHFAADNYGYTF
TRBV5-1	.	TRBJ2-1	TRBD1	TGCGCCAGCAGCTCCACAGGGGTGGACAATGAGCAGTTCTTC	CASSSTGVDNEQFF
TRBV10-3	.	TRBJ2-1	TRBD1	TGTGCCATCACCATGTCACAGGGGGCCACTAACTCCTACAATGAGCAGTTCTTC	CAITMSQGATNSYNEQFF
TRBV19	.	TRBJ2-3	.	TGTGCCAGTAGGCTAGCTAACACAGATACGCAGTATTTT	CASRLANTDTQYF
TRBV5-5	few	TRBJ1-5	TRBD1	TGTGCCAGCAGGTTAACAGGGGGCGGCAATCAGCCCCAGCATTTT	CASRLTGGGNQPQHF
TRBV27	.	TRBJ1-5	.	TGTGCCAGCAAACCGGACAGCGCAGGCAATCAGCCCCAGCATTTT	CASKPDSAGNQPQHF
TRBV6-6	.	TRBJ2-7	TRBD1	TGTGCCAGCAGTTACTCGATCCCGGGACAGGGTCACGAGCAGTACTTC	CASSYSIPGQGHEQYF
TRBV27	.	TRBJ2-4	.	TGTGCCAGCAGTTCTAGGGACAAATACATTCAGTACTTC	CASSSRDKYIQYF
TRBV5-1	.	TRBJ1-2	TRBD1	TGCGCCAGCAGCACGGGACAGGGAATATCTAACTATGGCTACACCTTC	CASSTGQGISNYGYTF
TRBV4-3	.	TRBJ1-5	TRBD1	TGCGCCAGCAGCCAAGAACCAGGGGGAGGACAGCCCCAGCATTTT	CASSQEPGGGQPQHF
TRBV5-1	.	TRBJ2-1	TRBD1	TGCGCCAGCAGCTTGGCGGTGGGGACAGGGATTAACAATGAGCAGTTCTTC	CASSLAVGTGINNEQFF